This entry lists 3 T cell receptor beta chains sequenced from one sample in a study of blood T cell repertoires in COVID-19. Profiled with immunoSEQ multiplex PCR; TCRdb holds only in-frame clones, not every one. The sample has about 180,000 clones, about 90% seen once; the top ten hold 0.95% to 1.5%. The sample consisted of PBMCs or T cells enriched from blood (not recorded which). The receptor source for this set is a human donor with acute COVID-19. The donor label of this sample is uncertain.

This chain joins TRBV4-2 and TRBJ2-4; TRBD1 aligns across 7 bases. Germline V gene sequence: CDR1 LGHNA, CDR2 YNFKEQ. The CDR3 consists of 15 residues. Unmatched junction bases numbered 8, after V lost 1 base and J lost 8 bases. The CDR3 is CASSQGVPTGDIQYF. The CDR3 bases are TGTGCCAGCAGCCAAGGCGTCCCTACAGGGGACATTCAGTACTTC.

The chain links TRBV10-2 to TRBJ2-5, with 11 nucleotides matching TRBD2. J lost 4 bases, V lost 8 bases, and 6 bases had no gene match. Germline V gene lookup returns CDR1 WSHSY and CDR2 SAAADI. The CDR3 loop spans 14 amino acids. The CDR3 sequence is CASLAGGPGETQYF. CDR3 DNA: TGCGCCAGCTTAGCGGGGGGGCCGGGAGAGACCCAGTACTTC.

The rearrangement links TRBV7-9 to TRBJ2-4, with a weak D call TRBD2 (5 bases). CDR1 SEHNR and CDR2 FQNEAQ come from the germline V gene (reference sequence). The CDR3 spans 15 residues. Trimming took 4 bases from V and 3 from J, leaving 13 bases between them. The CDR3 DNA reads as TGTGCCAGCAGCTATCGAGAGGGAGACAAAAACATTCAGTACTTC. Translating gives CASSYREGDKNIQYF.